The T cell receptor (beta chain) described here comes from a study of cytomegalovirus exposure and HLA in healthy donors (dated by TCRdb to the late 2010s). Describing the broader study: According to a later analysis, the 120 validation repertoires were produced on the same platform as the 666 repertoires of the first cohort. The study was designed to test whether signatures of past pathogen exposure could be identified by cataloging public T cell receptors. In addition to the first cohort of 666 subjects, a separate validation cohort of around 110 different subjects was used. To predict cytomegalovirus infection status, the study brought together high-throughput TCR immunosequencing, statistical association of individual TCRs with disease status, and machine learning. General study outcomes and caveats: The classifier was reported to diagnose cytomegalovirus status with high specificity and sensitivity in both the original cohort and the validation cohort. Across donors, most TCR sequences were observed very rarely, whereas some public TCRs were present in many individuals. All 120 or so repertoires were used to score co-occurrence in the validation cohort in a later analysis, because that analysis had no HLA typing for the cohort. A later analysis found that TCRs clustered in the first cohort also tended to co-occur in the 120 or so validation repertoires, with more than 90% of cluster scores above 0. The authors suggested that the approach could potentially be generalized to other disease states and immunological phenotypes. In vitro tests confirmed that three of the cytomegalovirus-associated TCR beta chains recognize cytomegalovirus antigens. The study gave a list of 150 to 200 TCR beta chains associated with cytomegalovirus.

Trimming accounts for 1 base at V and 0 bases at J, while the number of junction bases matched to no gene is 5. From its cysteine to its phenylalanine, the CDR3 spans 16 amino acids. This entry keeps only the CDR3 DNA: 48 bases, framed from base 1. CDR1 and CDR2 are drawn from the germline V gene (reference sequence): LNHDA, SQIVND. Donors formed part of the validation cohort, which comprised 120 subjects and was distinct from the first cohort of several hundred subjects. Comments on this clone: It lacks a known antigen. Base qualities are not provided; no much larger clone lies one nucleotide away.

Library creation used the immunoSEQ multiplex PCR assay. Per the authors' processing: A statistical classification framework was built to diagnose cytomegalovirus status from the catalog of TCR beta chain sequences. TCRdb mirrors the immuneACCESS table, restricted to in-frame sequences. Some clones are absent from its copies; in checked studies, under half trace to an unresolved V gene, and the reason for the others is unknown. V and J calls plus clone size are reproduced from that table; the DNA served to infer D and trimming. This sample comprises about 140,000 clones, approximately 87% of them detected only once. Of the sample, about 2.8% is held by the ten largest clones.

The chain links TRBV19 with TRBJ1-2, with 7 bases in between that match TRBD1. The source material was PBMCs. This receptor was obtained from a man between 18 and 29 years old in good health and CMV-seronegative. The CDR3 protein: CASSIGEGAPNYGYTF. The DNA is TGTGCCAGTAGTATAGGCGAGGGGGCACCTAACTATGGCTACACCTTC.